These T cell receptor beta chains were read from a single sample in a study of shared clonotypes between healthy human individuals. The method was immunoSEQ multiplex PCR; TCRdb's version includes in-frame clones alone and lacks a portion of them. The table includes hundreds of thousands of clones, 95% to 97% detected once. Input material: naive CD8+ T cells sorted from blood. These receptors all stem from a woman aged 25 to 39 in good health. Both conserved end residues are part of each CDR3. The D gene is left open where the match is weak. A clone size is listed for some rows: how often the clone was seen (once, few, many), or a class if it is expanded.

TGTGCCAGCACCTCACAGACCTACGAGCAGTACTTC	CASTSQTYEQYF	NA	NA	TRBV7-6	TRBJ2-7
TGTGCCAGCAGCTTAGGTACTAGTCCCTTTCACAATGAGCAGTTCTTC	CASSLGTSPFHNEQFF	NA	NA	TRBV13	TRBJ2-1
TGTGCCAGCAGCGTAGCTCCAGGGAACGAGCAGTACTTC	CASSVAPGNEQYF	NA	NA	TRBV9	TRBJ2-7
TGTGCCAGCAGCGGACTGGGGACAGGGAGTTGGGTCGGGGAGCTGTTTTTT	CASSGLGTGSWVGELFF	NA	TRBD1	TRBV9	TRBJ2-2
TGTGCCAGTAGCAATAAGGGGACTGAAGCTTTCTTT	CASSNKGTEAFF	few	NA	TRBV19	TRBJ1-1
TGCGCCAGCAGACAAGGGACAGGGGACTACAATGAGCAGTTCTTC	CASRQGTGDYNEQFF	NA	TRBD1	TRBV23-1	TRBJ2-1
TGTGCCAGCAGTTCGGGGACTAGCGGCACAGATACGCAGTATTTT	CASSSGTSGTDTQYF	NA	TRBD2	TRBV27	TRBJ2-3
TGTGCCAGCAGTGATGGGGGGGTGTACAATGAGCAGTTCTTC	CASSDGGVYNEQFF	NA	TRBD2	TRBV27	TRBJ2-1
TGTGCCAGCAGTGATCGAGGGACAGGGTACAATGAGCAGTTCTTC	CASSDRGTGYNEQFF	NA	TRBD1	TRBV25-1	TRBJ2-1
TGTGCCAGCAGCCGCTTAGGACAGCGATTACGAGAGCAGTACTTC	CASSRLGQRLREQYF	once	NA	TRBV6-4	TRBJ2-7
TGTGCCAGCAGTTCCATCGGCCTACTGGGCTACGAGCAGTACTTC	CASSSIGLLGYEQYF	NA	NA	TRBV28	TRBJ2-7
TGTGCCAGCAGGCACCGACGGGAAAGGGACAATCAGCCCCAGCATTTT	CASRHRRERDNQPQHF	NA	NA	TRBV28	TRBJ1-5
TGCAGTTTCGTAGTCCCTGAAGCTTTCTTT	CSFVVPEAFF	few	NA	TRBV20-1	TRBJ1-1
TGTGCCAGCGGGACAGCACTAGCCAAAAACATTCAGTACTTC	CASGTALAKNIQYF	NA	TRBD1	TRBV6-1	TRBJ2-4
TGTGCCAGCAGCTTATACGGGACTAACTCCTACGAGCAGTACTTC	CASSLYGTNSYEQYF	once	TRBD2	TRBV11-2	TRBJ2-7
TGTGCCAGCAGCGAGCCCATGGGACAGGGGGGCAGTGAGCAGTTCTTC	CASSEPMGQGGSEQFF	NA	TRBD1	TRBV9	TRBJ2-1
TGTGCCAGCAGCTTGCCGGGTAGCCCCTACGAGCAGTACTTC	CASSLPGSPYEQYF	NA	NA	TRBV7-9	TRBJ2-7
TGTGCCAGCAGTTTAGCGACCGGGGATGTCGGGACCTACGAGCAGTACTTC	CASSLATGDVGTYEQYF	NA	NA	TRBV28	TRBJ2-7
TGTGCCAGCAGACCCTCCTCGGACGGAGGATACGGGGAGCTGTTTTTT	CASRPSSDGGYGELFF	NA	NA	TRBV7-2	TRBJ2-2
TGTGCCAGCAGCTTAGTGCAGAGTAATGAAAAACTGTTTTTT	CASSLVQSNEKLFF	NA	NA	TRBV7-9	TRBJ1-4
TGCGCCAGCAGCTACGGGACAGGTGGGGCCAACGTCCTGACTTTC	CASSYGTGGANVLTF	few	TRBD1	TRBV5-1	TRBJ2-6
TGTGCCAGCAGTGGGAGGGACTCCAAACCCCACGAGCAGTACTTC	CASSGRDSKPHEQYF	NA	TRBD2	TRBV9	TRBJ2-7
TGTGCCAGCAGCTTGTATGGGGAGGGAGCTTTCTTT	CASSLYGEGAFF	NA	NA	TRBV7-8	TRBJ1-1
TGCGCCAGCAGCTTCTCGTCCGGATACAAGCTTGGCTACACCTTC	CASSFSSGYKLGYTF	once	NA	TRBV5-1	TRBJ1-2
TGTGCCAGCAGCTTGGGCTATTCCTATGGCTACACCTTC	CASSLGYSYGYTF	NA	NA	TRBV5-8	TRBJ1-2
TGTGCCAGCAGTTTACAAGGCGGAACCTACGAGCAGTACTTC	CASSLQGGTYEQYF	NA	NA	TRBV28	TRBJ2-7
TGTGCCAGCAGGATGGACAGCTACAATCAGCCCCAGCATTTT	CASRMDSYNQPQHF	NA	NA	TRBV28	TRBJ1-5
TGTGCCAGCAGTCGGGACACATACGAGCAGTACTTC	CASSRDTYEQYF	NA	NA	TRBV27	TRBJ2-7
TGTGCCAGCAGGGATCGGACCACCGGGGAGCTGTTTTTT	CASRDRTTGELFF	few	NA	TRBV27	TRBJ2-2
TGTGCCCTACAAGACAGAGCCTATGGCTACACCTTC	CALQDRAYGYTF	NA	NA	TRBV30	TRBJ1-2
TGTGCCAGCAGTTTCACGGGAGGGCCTTCCTACGAGCAGTACTTC	CASSFTGGPSYEQYF	NA	TRBD2	TRBV28	TRBJ2-7
TGTGCCAGTAGTATAGATCATTGGGTGGGCAATCAGCCCCAGCATTTT	CASSIDHWVGNQPQHF	NA	NA	TRBV19	TRBJ1-5
TGTGCCAGCAGTTTATATGGTCTAGCGGGAGTCCCCGGTGAGCAGTTCTTC	CASSLYGLAGVPGEQFF	NA	TRBD2	TRBV27	TRBJ2-1
TGTGCCAGCAGCTTGCAGACAGGGGGCTCCTACGAGCAGTACTTC	CASSLQTGGSYEQYF	NA	TRBD1	TRBV5-6	TRBJ2-7
TGTGCCAGTCAAGGGGAAACCTACTGGGGGGGCTCTGAAGCTTTCTTT	CASQGETYWGGSEAFF	NA	NA	TRBV11-2	TRBJ1-1
TGTGCCAGCAGCCAAGAGGATCGGACTAGCGTTAACGAGCAGTACTTC	CASSQEDRTSVNEQYF	once	TRBD2	TRBV4-2	TRBJ2-7
TGTGCCAGCAGCCCAGGGGTTGGCAATCAGCCCCAGCATTTT	CASSPGVGNQPQHF	NA	NA	TRBV27	TRBJ1-5
TGTGCCAGCAGGGGGTGGACTGAAAAACTGTTTTTT	CASRGWTEKLFF	once	NA	TRBV27	TRBJ1-4
TGTGCCAGCAGCTTAATCTTGGGGCCCCAAGGTTCTGGGGCCAACGTCCTGACTTTC	CASSLILGPQGSGANVLTF	NA	NA	TRBV7-9	TRBJ2-6
TGTGCCAGCTGCGACTCGGACAGCTTCTACGAGCAGTACTTC	CASCDSDSFYEQYF	NA	NA	TRBV6-6	TRBJ2-7
TGTGTACAAGACCTTGGGGACACTGAAGCTTTCTTT	CVQDLGDTEAFF	NA	NA	TRBV7-9	TRBJ1-1